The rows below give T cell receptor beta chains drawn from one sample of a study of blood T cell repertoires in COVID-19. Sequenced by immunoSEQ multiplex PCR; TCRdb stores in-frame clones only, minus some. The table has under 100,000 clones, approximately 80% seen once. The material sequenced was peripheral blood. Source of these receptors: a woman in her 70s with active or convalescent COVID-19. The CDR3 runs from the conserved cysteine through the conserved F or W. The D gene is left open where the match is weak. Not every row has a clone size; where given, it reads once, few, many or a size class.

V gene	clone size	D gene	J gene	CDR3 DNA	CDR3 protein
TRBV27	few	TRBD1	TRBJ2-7	TGTGCCAGCAGCCCCCCCCGGGACAGGGCATTCGAGCAGTACTTC	CASSPPRDRAFEQYF
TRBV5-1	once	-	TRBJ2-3	TGCGCCAGCAGCTTGGGGACAACTAGCACAGATACGCAGTATTTT	CASSLGTTSTDTQYF
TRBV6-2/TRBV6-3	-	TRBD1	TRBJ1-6	TGTGCCAGCAGTTACTCGGTGGCAGGGGGCTCACCCCTCCACTTT	CASSYSVAGGSPLHF
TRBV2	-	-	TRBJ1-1	TGTGCCAGCAGCGTCCTAGTCGGAGCTTTCTTT	CASSVLVGAFF
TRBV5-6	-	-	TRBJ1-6	TGTGCCAGCAGCTTGGGTCCCGCGGGGACGTCACCCCTCCACTTT	CASSLGPAGTSPLHF
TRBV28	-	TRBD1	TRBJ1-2	TGTGCCAGCAGTTTAGTCCAGAGACAGGGAATCTATGGCTACACCTTC	CASSLVQRQGIYGYTF
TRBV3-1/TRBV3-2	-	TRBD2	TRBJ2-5	TGTGCCAGCAGCCAAGGGCTAGCGGGGGGCCAAGAGACCCAGTACTTC	CASSQGLAGGQETQYF
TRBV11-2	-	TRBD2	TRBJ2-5	TGTGCCAGCAGCTTAGTAGGAAGACTAGCGGGGGAGACCCAGTACTTC	CASSLVGRLAGETQYF
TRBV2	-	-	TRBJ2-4	TGTGCCAGCCTACCCTTTGGGGCACCAAAAAACATTCAGTACTTC	CASLPFGAPKNIQYF
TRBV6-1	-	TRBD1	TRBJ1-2	TGTGCCAGCAGTGAAGCTTCGGACAGGCCCAGTTACTATGGCTACACCTTC	CASSEASDRPSYYGYTF
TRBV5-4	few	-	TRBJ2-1	TGTGCCAGCAGCCCAGACAGCCACATGGAGCAGTTCTTC	CASSPDSHMEQFF
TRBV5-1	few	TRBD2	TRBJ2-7	TGCGCCAGCAGCTCTCCGGGACTAGCGGCCTTTGCCCAGCAGTACTTC	CASSSPGLAAFAQQYF
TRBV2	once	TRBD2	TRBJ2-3	TGTGCCAGCACCAGGACTAGGGCAGATACGCAGTATTTT	CASTRTRADTQYF
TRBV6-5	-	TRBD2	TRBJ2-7	TGTGCCAGCAGAAGAGGCGCGGGGGGGGTCTACGAGCAGTACTTC	CASRRGAGGVYEQYF
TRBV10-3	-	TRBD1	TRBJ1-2	TGTGCCATCAGTGAGTTGGGGACAGATGGCTACACCTTC	CAISELGTDGYTF
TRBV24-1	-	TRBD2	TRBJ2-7	TGTGCCACCATGGCTAGCGGGGGGTACGAGCAGTACTTC	CATMASGGYEQYF
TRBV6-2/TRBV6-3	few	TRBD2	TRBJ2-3	TGTGCCAGCAGTTTAGCGGGGGGAAGAAATACGCAGTATTTT	CASSLAGGRNTQYF
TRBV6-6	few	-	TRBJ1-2	TGTGCCAGCAGTTACGGACAGAACAGCTATGGCTACACCTTC	CASSYGQNSYGYTF
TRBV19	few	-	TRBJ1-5	TGTGCCAGTAGTCCGAAGGGACTGACGAATCAGCCCCAGCATTTT	CASSPKGLTNQPQHF
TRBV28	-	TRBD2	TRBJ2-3	TGTGCCAGCAGTTTTGAGCGGGGGGCCCGGACAGATACGCAGTATTTT	CASSFERGARTDTQYF
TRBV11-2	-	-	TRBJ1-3	TGTGCCAGCAGCTTAGATCCCCGAGGGACCATATATTTT	CASSLDPRGTIYF
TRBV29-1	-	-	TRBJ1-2	TGCAGCGTTCCCCGCCCAGGGCCGGACGGGCTCTATGGCTACACCTTC	CSVPRPGPDGLYGYTF
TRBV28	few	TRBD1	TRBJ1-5	TGTGCCAGCAGTTTCGGGACAGAGTATAGCAATCAGCCCCAGCATTTT	CASSFGTEYSNQPQHF
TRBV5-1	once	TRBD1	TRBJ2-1	TGCGCCAGCAGCTTGGGGGACAGGGACCCCTACAATGAGCAGTTCTTC	CASSLGDRDPYNEQFF
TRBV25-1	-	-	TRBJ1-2	TGTGCCAGCAGTGAAAATTTGGCGGACTATGGCTACACCTTC	CASSENLADYGYTF
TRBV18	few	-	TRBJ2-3	TGTGCCAGCTCACCACGCCTACTGACAGATACGCAGTATTTT	CASSPRLLTDTQYF
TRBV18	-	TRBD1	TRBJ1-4	TGTGCCAGCTCACTCGGGACAGAAGGGGGTGATGAAAAACTGTTTTTT	CASSLGTEGGDEKLFF
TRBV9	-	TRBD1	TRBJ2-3	TGTGCCAGCAGCCGACGGACAGGCTTCACAGATACGCAGTATTTT	CASSRRTGFTDTQYF
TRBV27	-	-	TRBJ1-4	TGTGCCAGCAGCTTATTGTCGAATGAAAAACTGTTTTTT	CASSLLSNEKLFF
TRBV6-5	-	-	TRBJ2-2	TGTGCCAGCCTCCCCCCTGTCGGGGAGCTGTTTTTT	CASLPPVGELFF
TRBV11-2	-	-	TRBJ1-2	TGTGCCAGCAGCTTCTTTGCGGGGGGCTACACCTTC	CASSFFAGGYTF
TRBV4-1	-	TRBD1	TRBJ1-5	TGCGCCAGCAGCTCGTTCAGGGGGCAGATGGAATACTTCAATCAGCCCCAGCATTTT	CASSSFRGQMEYFNQPQHF
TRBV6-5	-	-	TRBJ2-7	TGTGCCAGCACCGGACAGATAAGCTCCTACGAGCAGTACTTC	CASTGQISSYEQYF
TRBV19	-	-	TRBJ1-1	TGTGCCAGTAGTCCGCGGACAGCGAGGCACACTGAAGCTTTCTTT	CASSPRTARHTEAFF
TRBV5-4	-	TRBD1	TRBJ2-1	TGTGCCAGCAGCTCGCGGACAGGGCTGGATGAGCAGTTCTTC	CASSSRTGLDEQFF
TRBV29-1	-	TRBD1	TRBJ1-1	TGCAGCGCTGGACAGGGGAACACTGAAGCTTTCTTT	CSAGQGNTEAFF
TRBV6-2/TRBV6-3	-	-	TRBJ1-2	TGTGCCAGCAGTGACCGAACAGGTCCCTATGGCTACACCTTC	CASSDRTGPYGYTF
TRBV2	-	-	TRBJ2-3	TGTGCCAGCAGTCGGGACTCCGCATCAGATACGCAGTATTTT	CASSRDSASDTQYF
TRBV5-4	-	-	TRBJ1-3	TGTGCCAGCAGCGCGGACAGAACCTCTGGAAACACCATATATTTT	CASSADRTSGNTIYF
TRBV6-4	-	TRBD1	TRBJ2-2	TGTGCCAGCAGTGTGGACAGGGGCCCAACCGGGGAGCTGTTTTTT	CASSVDRGPTGELFF
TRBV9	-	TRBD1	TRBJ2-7	TGTGCCAGCAGCGTACGGCCGGGACAGGGCGGAGAGCAGTACTTC	CASSVRPGQGGEQYF
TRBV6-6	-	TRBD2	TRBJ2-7	TGTGCCAGCAGTCCCGGGGGGTACGAGCAGTACTTC	CASSPGGYEQYF
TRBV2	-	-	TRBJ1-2	TGTGCCAGCAGTGTGCAGGGGCAGAACTATGGCTACACCTTC	CASSVQGQNYGYTF
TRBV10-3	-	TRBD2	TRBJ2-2	TGTGCCATCAGCACACAAAGTAGCGGGGTACGCAACACCGGGGAGCTGTTTTTT	CAISTQSSGVRNTGELFF
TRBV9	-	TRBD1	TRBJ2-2	TGTGCCAGCAGCGCGGGGACAGCCACCGGGGAGCTGTTTTTT	CASSAGTATGELFF
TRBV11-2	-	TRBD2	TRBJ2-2	TGTGCCAGCAGCACCCGGACTAGCACCGGGGAGCTGTTTTTT	CASSTRTSTGELFF
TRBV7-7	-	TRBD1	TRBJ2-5	TGTGCTAGCAGCTACGGGACAGGGCCCCAAGAGACCCAGTACTTC	CASSYGTGPQETQYF
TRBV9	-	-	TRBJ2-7	TGTGCCAGCAGCCTAGCGTTTGAGACAGGGATCCACGAGCAGTACTTC	CASSLAFETGIHEQYF
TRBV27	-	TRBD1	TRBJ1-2	TGTGCCAGCAGTCGTACAGGGGGTCTGGTGTACTATGGCTACACCTTC	CASSRTGGLVYYGYTF
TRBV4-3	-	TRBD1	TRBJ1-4	TGCGCCAGCAGCCAAGAAATTGTGATAGGGGGCGGGCGAAATGAAAAACTGTTTTTT	CASSQEIVIGGGRNEKLFF
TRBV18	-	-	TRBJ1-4	TGTGCCAGCTCCAACCGGGGCAGGGGCGGCGAAAAACTGTTTTTT	CASSNRGRGGEKLFF
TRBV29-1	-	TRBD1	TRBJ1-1	TGCAGCTCGTGGACAGGGAAGAACACTGAAGCTTTCTTT	CSSWTGKNTEAFF
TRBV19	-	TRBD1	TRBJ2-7	TGTGCCAGTAGCCCCGGGACAGGGGGCTACGAGCAGTACTTC	CASSPGTGGYEQYF
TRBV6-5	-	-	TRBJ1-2	TGTGCCAGCAGTTACCCAGGGGCTCTCTATGGCTACACCTTC	CASSYPGALYGYTF
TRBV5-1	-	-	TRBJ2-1	TGCGCCAGCAGCCCGGGACAATACTCCTACAATGAGCAGTTCTTC	CASSPGQYSYNEQFF
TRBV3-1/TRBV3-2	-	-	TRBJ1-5	TGTGCCAGCAGCAGGGGGGGTGGGGACGAGCCCCAGCATTTT	CASSRGGGDEPQHF
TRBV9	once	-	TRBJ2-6	TGTGCCAGCAGCGTAGCGGGGGTTTGGGACTCTGGGGCCAACGTCCTGACTTTC	CASSVAGVWDSGANVLTF